These 23 T cell receptor beta chains came from one sample sequenced in a study of cytomegalovirus exposure and HLA in healthy donors listed by TCRdb under 2017. Library prep was done by the immunoSEQ multiplex PCR assay. The multiplex PCR relied on a mix of 60 forward primers for TCR Vbeta segments and 13 reverse primers for TCR Jbeta segments. TCRdb re-hosts the immuneACCESS table, in-frame sequences only. Its copies lack some clones; in the studies checked, an unresolved V gene accounts for under half of them, and the cause for the rest is not known. In this sample the table shows 110,000 to 150,000 clones, around 75% of which occur a single time. Jointly, the top ten make up over 6% of the sample. Sequencing used PBMCs. Source of these receptors: a man aged 30 to 39 in good health and CMV-seronegative.

J is TRBJ2-5 and V is TRBV29-1; 12 bases align to TRBD2. This CDR3 has 12 residues. CDR1 is SQVTM and CDR2 is ANQGSEA in the germline V gene. CDR3 protein: CRASGRGETQYF. CDR3 in DNA: TGCAGGGCTAGCGGGAGGGGAGAGACCCAGTACTTC. Full variable domain (remainder filled in from reference TRBV29-1 and TRBJ2-5): SAVISQKPSRDICQRGTSLTIQCQVDSQVTMMFWYRQQPGQSLTLIATANQGSEATYESGFVIDKFPISRPNLTFSTLTVSNMSPEDSSIYLCRASGRGETQYFGPGTRLLVL.

On this clone itself: Relative to the germline gene, one junction end is altered; a read error may explain this. The chain employs TRBV9 and TRBJ2-4; 9 nucleotides match TRBD1. Germline V CDR1 and CDR2: SGDLS, YYNGEE. The CDR3 covers 17 residues. The CDR3 protein is CASSGSRQGEAKNSQYF. Written as DNA, the CDR3 is TGTGCCAGCAGCGGGTCCCGACAGGGGGAAGCCAAAAACAGTCAGTACTTC.

CDR3 bases: TGTGCCAGCTCACCAAGGAGGGAGCCCCATTTCGAGCAGTTCTTC. This translates into CASSPRREPHFEQFF. This chain links TRBV18 with TRBJ2-1, with D perhaps TRBD2 (6 bases). Germline V gives CDR1 KGHSH, CDR2 LQKENI. Trimming left V 2 bases short and J 10 bases short, with 18 bases between. The CDR3 has 15 residues.

As to this clone: Other DNA variants within this sample encode the same CDR3. The chain recombines TRBV18 with TRBJ2-5; possible D gene TRBD2, 6 bases. CDR3 length: 14 residues. Trimming cost V 1 base and J 2 bases, with 8 bases left between them. Germline V CDR1 and CDR2: KGHSH, LQKENI. The CDR3 DNA is TGTGCCAGCTCACCACGGGCGGGACAAGAGACCCAGTACTTC. Translated: CASSPRAGQETQYF.

This chain uses TRBV28 with TRBJ1-2; 8 positions match TRBD1. The V segment lost 5 bases and the J segment 1 base; nucleotides outside the gene matches: 6. The CDR3 sequence is 15 residues long. Germline V gives CDR1 MDHEN, CDR2 SYDVKM. The CDR3 nucleotides are TGTGCCAGCAGTCCTGGGACAGGAGTTAACTATGGCTACACCTTC. Translating it yields CASSPGTGVNYGYTF.

The V gene is TRBV10-3, the J gene TRBJ2-1; 8 nucleotides match TRBD1. CDR1 is ENHRY and CDR2 is SYGVKD in the germline V gene. J gave up 4 bases and V 5 bases, and 10 bases lay outside the gene matches. This CDR3 comprises 16 residues. The CDR3 reads CAISTTGGGVYNEQFF. DNA of the CDR3: TGTGCCATCAGTACTACAGGGGGTGGGGTGTACAATGAGCAGTTCTTC.

This clone has just a few counts. This chain uses TRBV19 with TRBJ2-5; TRBD2 matches at 9 bases. The CDR3 covers 15 residues. J gave up 5 bases and V 3 bases, and 7 bases lay outside the gene matches. The germline CDR1 and CDR2 sequences are LNHDA and SQIVND (reference sequence). The CDR3 nucleotides are TGTGCCAGTAGTATTAGCCGGACTAGCGCGGAGACCCAGTACTTC. It is translated as CASSISRTSAETQYF.

This clone was counted a few times. The chain couples TRBV2 to TRBJ1-5; tentative D call: TRBD1 (5 bases). The CDR3 is 14 residues long. The germline CDR1 and CDR2 sequences are SNHLY and FYNNEI. Trimming shortened V by 7 bases and J by 0 bases, and 10 bases separated the two germline ends. Here the CDR3 reads CASTGDPSNQPQHF. The CDR3 coding sequence is TGTGCCAGCACGGGGGACCCTAGCAATCAGCCCCAGCATTTT. The entire variable domain, with the rest obtained from reference TRBV2 and TRBJ1-5, is as follows: EPEVTQTPSHQVTQMGQEVILRCVPISNHLYFYWYRQILGQKVEFLVSFYNNEISEKSEIFDDQFSVERPDGSNFTLKIRSTKLEDSAMYFCASTGDPSNQPQHFGDGTRLSIL.

The rearrangement links TRBV2 to TRBJ2-1, with 15 bases fitting TRBD2. CDR3 length: 16 amino acids. J gave up 5 bases and V 6 bases, and 5 bases lay outside the gene matches. Germline V lookup: CDR1 SNHLY, CDR2 FYNNEI. The CDR3 here is CASRGTSGGFNNEQFF. As DNA, the CDR3 is TGTGCCAGCAGGGGGACTAGCGGGGGGTTCAACAATGAGCAGTTCTTC.

The chain carries TRBV18 and TRBJ1-2; a weak D match, TRBD1 (6 bases). V lost 6 bases, J lost 1 base, and 24 bases lay in between. This CDR3 contains 18 residues. Germline CDR1 and CDR2: KGHSH and LQKENI. As DNA, the CDR3 is TGTGCCAGCTCCCTCGATGGGACAACAGAAGATGTTAACTATGGCTACACCTTC. This translates into CASSLDGTTEDVNYGYTF.

In this sample, this clone turned up once. The genes are TRBV5-1 and TRBJ2-5; D not resolved. V was cut by 0 bases and J by 1 base, with 7 bases left in between. The CDR3 extends over 14 amino acids. Germline V gene lookup returns CDR1 SGHRS and CDR2 YFSETQ. CDR3 loop: CASSLGPGQETQYF. The CDR3 bases are TGCGCCAGCAGCTTGGGGCCGGGCCAAGAGACCCAGTACTTC.

This clone was found once. The genes are TRBV10-3 and TRBJ2-2; 7 nucleotides match TRBD1. V gave up 8 bases and J gave up 1 base; unmatched junction bases: 4. CDR1 is ENHRY, CDR2 SYGVKD, per germline. The CDR3 is 14 amino acids. The CDR3 DNA follows: TGTGCCATCGGGGGACAGAGGAACACCGGGGAGCTGTTTTTT. Amino acids: CAIGGQRNTGELFF.

The V and J genes are TRBV6-5 and TRBJ1-2; D possibly corresponds to TRBD1 (5 bases). CDR1 and CDR2 from the germline V gene are MNHEY and SVGAGI. This CDR3 has 15 amino acids. Deletions cut 8 bases from V and 5 bases from J, with 21 bases between. CDR3 loop: CASFGEGTLKYGYTF. DNA of the CDR3: TGTGCCAGCTTCGGGGAGGGGACCCTTAAGTATGGCTACACCTTC.

This clone appeared a single time. The rearrangement links TRBV11-2 to TRBJ2-3; maybe TRBD1 (6 bases). The CDR3 loop spans 13 amino acids. The V gene's germline CDR1 is SGHAT and CDR2 FQNNGV. The V gene lost 4 bases and the J gene lost 5 bases, with 10 bases spanning the gap. The DNA for the CDR3 is TGTGCCAGCAGCTCCTACAGGGTAGATACGCAGTATTTT. Translation gives CASSSYRVDTQYF.

The CDR3 nucleotides read TGTGCCAGCAGCGAGGGACTAGCGGTTACCTTACAAGAGACCCAGTACTTC. Amino acid sequence: CASSEGLAVTLQETQYF. The rearrangement joins TRBV7-9 to TRBJ2-5, with 11 bases matching TRBD2. This CDR3 is 17 amino acids long. Germline lookup yields CDR1 SEHNR and CDR2 FQNEAQ (reference sequence). Trimming took 5 bases from V and 2 from J; bases not matched to a gene: 10.

This CDR3 reads CASSITPIPNYGYTF. The CDR3 region has the DNA TGTGCCAGCAGCATAACTCCTATCCCTAACTATGGCTACACCTTC. The chain links TRBV11-1 to TRBJ1-2; D unclear. The germline gives CDR1 SGHAT, CDR2 FQDESV (reference sequence). Trimming left V 5 bases short and J 0 bases short, with 13 bases between. This CDR3 has 15 residues.

The V gene is TRBV30, the J gene TRBJ1-6; 12 nucleotides align to TRBD1. Germline V gene lookup returns CDR1 GTSNPN and CDR2 SVGIG (reference sequence). CDR3 length: 13 residues. The V segment lost 5 bases and the J segment 10 bases; nucleotides outside the gene matches: 3. The CDR3: CAWGTGGLSPLHF. In DNA form, the CDR3 reads TGTGCCTGGGGGACAGGGGGCCTGTCACCCCTCCACTTT.

The V gene is TRBV6-5, the J gene TRBJ1-1; D remains ambiguous. Germline CDR1 and CDR2: MNHEY and SVGAGI. Deletions cut 0 bases from V and 6 bases from J, with 11 bases between. This CDR3 has 14 residues. The CDR3 reads CASSYSRSYAEAFF. CDR3 nucleotide sequence: TGTGCCAGCAGTTACTCGAGGTCATACGCTGAAGCTTTCTTT.

This clone came up a few times. The rearrangement links TRBV27 to TRBJ2-1, with TRBD2 matching over 12 bases. Germline lookup yields CDR1 MNHEY and CDR2 SMNVEV (reference sequence). This CDR3 has 16 amino acids. V lost 3 bases to trimming and J lost 7 bases; unmatched junction nucleotides: 7. The CDR3 coding sequence is TGTGCCAGCAGTTTCCCTGGACTAGCGGGGCTAAATGAGCAGTTCTTC. The encoded protein is CASSFPGLAGLNEQFF.

The chain has TRBV7-3 and TRBJ2-1, with 7 nucleotides matching TRBD2. This CDR3 comprises 17 residues. Per germline, CDR1 SGHTA and CDR2 FQGTGA. J was trimmed by 3 bases and V by 1 base; bases with no gene match: 9. The CDR3 DNA sequence: TGTGCCAGCAGCTTAAGACCGAGCGGGGCAAACTACAATGAGCAGTTCTTC. Translating gives CASSLRPSGANYNEQFF.

This sequence joins TRBV6-1 and TRBJ2-7; TRBD2 might be the D (6 bases). Germline values: CDR1 MNHNS, CDR2 SASEGT. Deletions cut 2 bases from V and 2 bases from J, with 10 bases between. CDR3 size: 14 residues. The CDR3 region is CASSEREAPYEQYF. The CDR3 region has the DNA TGTGCCAGCAGTGAAAGGGAGGCCCCCTACGAGCAGTACTTC.

This sequence joins TRBV6-5 and TRBJ1-1, with 12 bases fitting TRBD1. Looked up from germline, CDR1 is MNHEY and CDR2 is SVGAGI. The CDR3 length is 15 residues. The trim removed 5 bases at V and 4 bases at J, leaving 5 bases unmatched. The CDR3, as DNA: TGTGCCAGCAGTCCGGGACAGGGGGCGCGCACTGAAGCTTTCTTT. It translates to CASSPGQGARTEAFF.

This clone has just one count. The chain couples TRBV6-1 to TRBJ1-1; 8 bases match TRBD1. The V segment lost 2 bases and the J segment 6 bases; nucleotides outside the gene matches: 5. Germline V gene data show CDR1 as MNHNS and CDR2 as SASEGT. This CDR3 is 14 amino acids long. CDR3 in amino acids: CASSEPQGGAEAFF. The CDR3 bases are TGTGCCAGCAGTGAACCACAGGGGGGAGCTGAAGCTTTCTTT.